The entry below gives a single T cell receptor (beta chain) sequence along with its context. This specimen comes from a study of blood T cell repertoires in COVID-19. The V end lost 6 bases, the J end lost 14 bases, and 17 bases lay between the germline ends. The germline CDR1 and CDR2 sequences are SNHLY and FYNNEI. There are 12 residues in the CDR3. Followed longitudinally, the Seattle patients had been enrolled during active infection. How the authors handled the data: Amplification from reference gene primers served as the basis for estimated nucleated cell counts. Repertoires were generated with immunoSEQ multiplex PCR, while TCRdb's copy carries only in-frame clones and drops some. V, J and clone size reflect that table, while D and trimming were determined from the DNA. Among over 150,000 clones listed, about 82% were seen once.

The sequence came from a woman older than 75 with COVID-19, enrolled during active disease. Input material: peripheral blood. J is TRBJ2-1 and V is TRBV2, with D possibly being TRBD1 (5 bases). The CDR3 sequence: CASSADQGWEFF. The CDR3, as DNA: TGTGCCAGCAGCGCAGATCAGGGATGGGAGTTCTTC.